Below, 21 T cell receptor beta chains from the same sample are listed, as sequenced in a study of cytomegalovirus exposure and HLA in healthy donors. Primers included in the PCR were 60 Vbeta and 13 Jbeta primers. The protocol was immunoSEQ multiplex PCR, while the TCRdb copy is restricted to in-frame clones and leaves out a portion. Here the sample spans about 120,000 clones, approximately 80% being singletons. Sequencing was carried out using PBMCs. These receptor sequences come from a man aged 40-55 years in good health and CMV-seropositive.

The rearrangement joins TRBV28 to TRBJ1-1; D unresolved. The CDR3 is made up of 14 amino acids. Germline V lookup: CDR1 MDHEN, CDR2 SYDVKM. V was shortened by 4 bases and J by 6 bases, with 15 bases between the two germline ends. For the CDR3, the DNA is TGTGCCAGCAGTTCGCTTTCAGGCCGTCCTGAAGCTTTCTTT. It encodes CASSSLSGRPEAFF.

The CDR3 DNA sequence: TGCGCCAGCAGCCAAGAGGACAGGGGTACCTACGAGCAGTACTTC. As protein: CASSQEDRGTYEQYF. The V and J genes are TRBV4-1 and TRBJ2-7; 9 bases match TRBD1. Looked up from germline, CDR1 is MGHRA and CDR2 is YSYEKL. V lost 0 bases and J lost 2; bases outside the gene matches: 2. The length of the CDR3 is 15 residues.

In DNA form, the CDR3 reads TGTGCCAGTAGTATAGTATCCGGGGATGAGCAGTTCTTC. Residues: CASSIVSGDEQFF. The chain joins TRBV19 to TRBJ2-1; a weak D match, TRBD2 (5 bases). Trimming shortened V by 1 base and J by 8 bases, and 9 bases separated the two germline ends. Germline CDR1 LNHDA, CDR2 SQIVND (reference sequence). The CDR3 covers 13 residues.

The V and J genes are TRBV4-3 and TRBJ1-5, with D possibly TRBD1 on 6 matching bases. Germline lookup yields CDR1 LGHNA and CDR2 YSLEER. Trimming removed 5 bases at V and 6 bases at J, with 11 bases between. The CDR3 contains 13 residues. CDR3 amino acids: CASSRGYSQPQHF. The CDR3 bases are TGCGCCAGCAGCAGGGGGTACAGTCAGCCCCAGCATTTT.

The rearrangement uses TRBV15 and TRBJ2-7; the D gene is possibly TRBD1 (6 bases). Trimming left V 2 bases short and J 4 bases short, with 12 bases between. The germline CDR1 and CDR2 sequences are LNHNV and YYDKDF (reference sequence). The CDR3 consists of 14 residues. CDR3 in amino acids: CATSRQGHIYEQYF. CDR3 DNA: TGTGCCACCAGCAGACAGGGACACATATACGAGCAGTACTTC.

This clone has a handful of counts. The gene calls are TRBV29-1 and TRBJ2-7; TRBD2 might be the D (7 bases). V lost 7 bases and J lost 7, with 20 bases in between. The CDR3 loop spans 13 amino acids. From germline, CDR1 is SQVTM and CDR2 ANQGSEA. CDR3 in amino acids: CSASIQGSGEQYF. For the CDR3, the DNA is TGCAGCGCCTCAATACAGGGTAGCGGGGAGCAGTACTTC.

This chain links TRBV5-8 with TRBJ2-3; 9 bases are shared with TRBD1. Trimming at V came to 4 bases and at J to 6 bases, leaving 3 bases not matched to a gene. Germline CDR1 reads SGHTS; CDR2 reads YDEGEE. This CDR3 is built from 13 residues. The CDR3 bases are TGTGCCAGCAGCCCGACAGGGGGGGATACGCAGTATTTT. This gives the protein CASSPTGGDTQYF.

The J gene is TRBJ2-5, the V gene TRBV9; 8 nucleotides agree with TRBD1. Trimming at V came to 3 bases and at J to 4 bases, leaving 8 bases not matched to a gene. Germline V lookup: CDR1 SGDLS, CDR2 YYNGEE. The CDR3 contains 15 residues. The CDR3 region has the DNA TGTGCCAGCAGCGCCTATTCGGACAGGGTAGAGACCCAGTACTTC. Translating gives CASSAYSDRVETQYF. The variable domain in full, with the rest retrieved from reference TRBV9 and TRBJ2-5, is DSGVTQTPKHLITATGQRVTLRCSPRSGDLSVYWYQQSLDQGLQFLIQYYNGEERAKGNILERFSAQQFPDLHSELNLSSLELGDSALYFCASSAYSDRVETQYFGPGTRLLVL.

J is TRBJ1-6 and V is TRBV7-8, with D unclear. CDR1 SGHVS and CDR2 FQNEAQ come from the germline V gene. CDR3 length: 15 residues. The V gene lost 7 bases and the J gene lost 7 bases, with 17 bases spanning the gap. Here the CDR3 DNA reads TGTGCCAGCACCGTACTATCGACGGGAAATTCACCCCTCCACTTT. Translation gives CASTVLSTGNSPLHF.

This clone was recorded a few times. This rearrangement joins TRBV5-4 to TRBJ2-7; D possibly corresponds to TRBD2 (5 bases). CDR1 is SGHNT, CDR2 YYREEE, per germline (reference sequence). This CDR3 has 15 amino acids. Trimming shortened V by 0 bases and J by 2 bases, and 12 bases separated the two germline ends. In DNA form, the CDR3 reads TGTGCCAGCAGCTTGGATATCGGAGGAACCTACGAGCAGTACTTC. Translating gives CASSLDIGGTYEQYF.

The V gene is TRBV7-9, the J gene TRBJ2-1; 7 bases line up with TRBD1. CDR1 SEHNR and CDR2 FQNEAQ come from the germline V gene (reference sequence). Trimming cost V 5 bases and J 8 bases; bases outside gene matches: 9. The CDR3 is made up of 14 amino acids. Written as DNA, the CDR3 is TGTGCCAGCAGCGAACCCCGGGACAGCCATGAGCAGTTCTTC. Translation gives CASSEPRDSHEQFF. Drawing the rest from reference TRBV7-9 and TRBJ2-1, the complete variable domain is DTGVSQNPRHKITKRGQNVTFRCDPISEHNRLYWYRQTLGQGPEFLTYFQNEAQLEKSRLLSDRFSAERPKGSFSTLEIQRTEQGDSAMYLCASSEPRDSHEQFFGPGTRLTVL.

This chain uses TRBV10-1 with TRBJ1-6; 7 nucleotides agree with TRBD1. Germline V lookup: CDR1 WNHNN, CDR2 SYGVQD (reference sequence). V dropped 4 bases and J dropped 7; count of bases not matched to a gene: 10. CDR3 length: 16 residues. This CDR3 is CASSVVGGGLNSPLHF. As DNA, the CDR3 is TGCGCCAGCAGTGTAGTAGGGGGCGGCCTCAATTCACCCCTCCACTTT.

The gene calls are TRBV4-1 and TRBJ2-1, with TRBD2 matching 7 bases. This CDR3 spans 16 amino acids. Germline V gene lookup returns CDR1 MGHRA and CDR2 YSYEKL. V was clipped by 4 bases and J by 3 bases; unmatched bases: 9. This CDR3 reads CASSPSSSGLYNEQFF. The DNA for the CDR3 is TGCGCCAGCAGCCCCAGCTCTAGCGGCCTCTACAATGAGCAGTTCTTC.

In DNA, the CDR3 is TGCAGCGTTGGGGGCGGGGGTGCCTACAATGAGCAGTTCTTC. This encodes CSVGGGGAYNEQFF. V and J are TRBV29-1 and TRBJ2-1, with 7 positions matching TRBD2. The CDR3 consists of 14 residues. Trimming removed 4 bases from V and 2 bases from J; junction bases left unmatched: 5. Germline CDR1 reads SQVTM; CDR2 reads ANQGSEA.

The rearrangement joins TRBV7-2 to TRBJ1-4, with a weak D call TRBD1 (5 bases). V was pared by 1 base and J by 8 bases, with 17 bases between. The CDR3 contains 16 residues. Germline CDR1 and CDR2: SGHTA and FQGNSA. The CDR3 nucleotides are TGTGCCAGCAGCTTAGATATCCCAGGGTATCGCGAAAAACTGTTTTTT. Its protein is CASSLDIPGYREKLFF. Based on the CDR3 plus reference TRBV7-2 and TRBJ1-4, the full variable domain is GAGVSQSPSNKVTEKGKDVELRCDPISGHTALYWYRQSLGQGLEFLIYFQGNSAPDKSGLPSDRFSAERTGGSVSTLTIQRTQQEDSAVYLCASSLDIPGYREKLFFGSGTQLSVL.

The chain couples TRBV5-1 to TRBJ2-7, with 10 bases that match TRBD1. Losses at the gene ends were 5 bases for V and 11 bases for J; bases not matched to a gene: 13. The V gene's germline CDR1 is SGHRS and CDR2 YFSETQ. There are 14 residues in the CDR3. DNA for the CDR3: TGCGCCAGCAGGGACGGGACAGGGGCAACCCTAAAGTACTTC. Translation: CASRDGTGATLKYF.

The rearrangement links TRBV29-1 to TRBJ2-7; 11 bases map to TRBD1. Germline V gene lookup returns CDR1 SQVTM and CDR2 ANQGSEA. The V gene end was trimmed by 4 bases and the J gene end by 6 bases; junction bases not matched to a gene: 5. CDR3 length: 13 residues. This CDR3 is CSVVGQGGGEQYF. Here the CDR3 DNA reads TGCAGCGTTGTGGGACAGGGGGGAGGCGAGCAGTACTTC.

This clone came up a few times. The genes are TRBV5-1 and TRBJ1-1, with a tentative D call TRBD1 (6 bases). This CDR3 has 15 residues. The V end lost 2 bases, the J end lost 1 base, and 12 bases lay between the germline ends. Germline V CDR1 and CDR2: SGHRS, YFSETQ. The CDR3: CASSLRTVQNTEAFF. CDR3 nucleotides: TGCGCCAGCAGCTTAAGGACAGTCCAGAACACTGAAGCTTTCTTT.

The chain carries TRBV19 and TRBJ1-5; 7 bases match TRBD1. The length of the CDR3 is 15 residues. The V gene end was trimmed by 1 base and the J gene end by 2 bases; junction bases not matched to a gene: 2. Germline V gene data show CDR1 as LNHDA and CDR2 as SQIVND (reference sequence). The DNA of the CDR3 is TGTGCCAGTAGTATAGGTGGGACAGGCAATCAGCCCCAGCATTTT. Protein: CASSIGGTGNQPQHF. Complete variable domain (other parts from reference TRBV19 and TRBJ1-5): DGGITQSPKYLFRKEGQNVTLSCEQNLNHDAMYWYRQDPGQGLRLIYYSQIVNDFQKGDIAEGYSVSREKKESFPLTVTSAQKNPTAFYLCASSIGGTGNQPQHFGDGTRLSIL.

In its sample, this clone was seen once. The chain has TRBV7-2 and TRBJ1-2, with 8 bases lining up with TRBD1. The CDR3 sequence is 14 residues long. Germline trimming cut 6 bases from V and 4 bases from J; bases unmatched to any gene: 7. Germline loops: CDR1 SGHTA, CDR2 FQGNSA. The CDR3 sequence: CASRPGGGSYGYTF. In nucleotides, the CDR3 is TGTGCCAGCAGACCAGGGGGCGGAAGCTATGGCTACACCTTC.

The gene calls are TRBV6-1 and TRBJ1-4; 10 nucleotides match TRBD1. The V gene's germline CDR1 is MNHNS and CDR2 SASEGT. Losses at the gene ends were 9 bases for V and 7 bases for J; bases not matched to a gene: 5. The CDR3 runs to 13 residues. This CDR3 reads CASDRGRSEKLFF. Here the CDR3 DNA reads TGTGCCAGTGACAGGGGGCGAAGTGAAAAACTGTTTTTT.